This TCR beta chain was profiled in a study of identical twins. A single record per CDR3 protein comes from TCRdb applying MiXCR to the 5' RACE reads. The sample has roughly 480,000 distinct CDR3 sequences, 24% seen once; the top ten hold 2.9%. Trimming took 5 bases from V and 6 from J; bases not matched to a gene: 13. CDR1 and CDR2 (germline): SGHAT, FQNNGV. The CDR3 consists of 18 residues. A few counts support this clonotype. These data also featured in a second study, about T cells expressing NK-cell markers. This second report adds: From sorted CD3+CD56+NKG2C+, CD3+CD56+NKG2C- and CD3+CD56-NKG2C+ T cells came the TCR beta repertoires.

This TCR derives from a woman in her late teens or twenties in good health. The chain couples TRBV11-2 to TRBJ2-1, with 13 bases lining up with TRBD2. The sample consisted of CD4+ T cells sorted from blood. The CDR3 is CASSPRTSGSKDRNEQFF. The DNA of the CDR3 is TGTGCCAGCAGCCCTCGGACTAGCGGGAGTAAGGATCGCAATGAGCAGTTCTTC.